This T cell receptor beta chain came from a study of monozygotic twins with cystic fibrosis (dated by TCRdb to the early 2020s). Regarding the study in general: Around 2.8 micrograms of fragmented DNA went through around 15 PCR cycles to produce barcoded libraries. Twins were ranked among 1,000 or so cohort participants for weight-for-height and FEVPerc (FEV1 disease centile) at the day of blood sampling. TCR beta repertoires were compared within and between 16 monozygotic twin pairs with cystic fibrosis so that genetic influence on V and J gene usage could be assessed. Data for three of the twin pairs had been reported earlier in a different context. Ten female and six male twin pairs, aged roughly 2.0 to 36.4 years (median roughly 9 years) and mostly children and adolescents, were included in the cohort. General conclusions and limits of the study: Simpson clonality was generally low (median roughly 0.009), which suggests a naive-dominated repertoire, and clonality was higher in the most severely affected patients. No association turned up between shared CDR3 numbers and age, concordance or disease severity, and the cohort was small. Significantly higher nucleotide-identical clonotype sharing was observed within monozygotic CF twin pairs than between unrelated CF individuals (P = 0.000026, Mann-Whitney). V gene usage was most similar to the co-twin for 13 of 16 pairs, and J usage for 8 of 16 pairs, suggesting genetic constraints.

TCR beta CDR3 regions were amplified by multiplex PCR with the immunoSEQ immune profiling system according to the manufacturer's instructions. An Illumina NextSeq system was used to carry out the sequencing. For the original study's pipeline: The immunoSEQ Analyzer platform handled processing of the sequence data, and clonality was calculated by taking the square root of Simpson's index of productive rearrangements. Jensen-Shannon distance served as the measure of similarity in V and J usage, while OLGA was used to compute CDR3 generation probabilities. The immuneACCESS database (August 2020) and VDJdb (December 2020) were searched for shared CDR3 sequences. The clones in this table, taken by TCRdb from immuneACCESS, are in-frame only. Not every clone is retained; where verified, under half of the shortfall comes from an unresolved V gene, and the cause of the rest is unknown. V and J calls plus clone size are reproduced from that table; the DNA served to infer D and trimming. This sample gives 17,000 or so clones in total; around 97% of them show up just once. Less than 0.8% of the sample is held by the ten biggest clonotypes.

The twin pairs came from the European Cystic Fibrosis Twin and Sibling Study Cohort, which recruited patients from over a hundred CF clinics across 14 European countries. Both zygosity and CFTR genotype were checked in-house, and zygosity was tested with multiplex PCR across nine short tandem repeat loci. Peripheral blood was taken from each twin, and clinical parameters were recorded on the day of blood sampling. Genomic DNA was isolated from peripheral blood cells with phenol/chloroform and kept in TE buffer at 4 degrees C. Regarding this clone: Its antigen remains unidentified. The input lacks base qualities; no much larger clone sits a single base away.

The CDR3, cysteine through phenylalanine, is 18 amino acids long. The kept DNA is CDR3 alone, 54 bases in frame from the first base. Reading the germline V gene (reference sequence) gives CDR1 PRHDT and CDR2 FYEKMQ. The germline V end is reduced by 4 bases and the J end by 3 bases; junction bases left unmatched: 13. The source of this sequence is a girl aged 2 to 9 with cystic fibrosis. This chain joins TRBV13 to TRBJ2-1; TRBD2 matches 9 bases in the middle. Sequenced input: blood. The CDR3 is CASSSTWEAGGLYNEQFF. The nucleotide sequence reads as follows: TGTGCCAGCAGCTCCACGTGGGAAGCGGGGGGACTCTACAATGAGCAGTTCTTC.